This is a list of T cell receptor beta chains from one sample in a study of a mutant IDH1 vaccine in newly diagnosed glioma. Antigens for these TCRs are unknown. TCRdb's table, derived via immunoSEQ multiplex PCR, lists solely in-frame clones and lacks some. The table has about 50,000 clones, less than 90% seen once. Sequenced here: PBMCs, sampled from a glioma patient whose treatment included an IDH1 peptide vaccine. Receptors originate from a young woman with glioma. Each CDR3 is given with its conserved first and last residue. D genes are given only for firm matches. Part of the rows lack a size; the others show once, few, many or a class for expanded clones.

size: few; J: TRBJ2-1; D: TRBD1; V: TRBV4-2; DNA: TGTGCCAGCAGCCGAGAGGGGACAGGTGATAATGAGCAGTTCTTC; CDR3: CASSREGTGDNEQFF
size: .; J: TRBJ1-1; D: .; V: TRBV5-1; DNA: TGCGCCAGCAGCTTGGAATTCGGGCGCGGCACTGAAGCTTTCTTT; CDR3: CASSLEFGRGTEAFF
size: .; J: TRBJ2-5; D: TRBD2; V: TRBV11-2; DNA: TGTGCCAGCAGCCAAGAACTAGCGGGAGGGAAAGAGACCCAGTACTTC; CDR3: CASSQELAGGKETQYF
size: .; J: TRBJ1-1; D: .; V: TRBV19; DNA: TGTGCCAGTAGTATAGCGGTTAACACTGAAGCTTTCTTT; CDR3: CASSIAVNTEAFF
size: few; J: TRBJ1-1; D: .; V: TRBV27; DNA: TGTGCCAGCAGTCCCAGGACTGACGGAAACACTGAAGCTTTCTTT; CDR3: CASSPRTDGNTEAFF
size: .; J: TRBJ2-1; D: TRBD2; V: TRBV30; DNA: TGTGCCTGGAGTGTACTAGCGGGAATGGGTGAGCAGTTCTTC; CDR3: CAWSVLAGMGEQFF
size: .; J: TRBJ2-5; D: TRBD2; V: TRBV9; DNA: TGTGCCAGCAGCGGGGGGACTAGGGCATACCAAGAGACCCAGTACTTC; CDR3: CASSGGTRAYQETQYF
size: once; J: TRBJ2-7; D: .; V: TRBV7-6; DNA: TGTGCCAGCAGCTTAGAGGTAGGGATCTACGAGCAGTACTTC; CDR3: CASSLEVGIYEQYF
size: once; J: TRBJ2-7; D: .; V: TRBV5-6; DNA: TGTGCCAGTCGAGGTCAGAGCTCCTACGAGCAGTACTTC; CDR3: CASRGQSSYEQYF
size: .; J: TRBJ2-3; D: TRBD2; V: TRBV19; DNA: TGTGCCAGTAGTATAGGCGCTAGCGGGCTCGCAGATACGCAGTATTTT; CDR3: CASSIGASGLADTQYF
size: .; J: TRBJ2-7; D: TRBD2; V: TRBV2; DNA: TGTGCCAGCAGGGGGACTAGCGGGAGAATCTACGAGCAGTACTTC; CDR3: CASRGTSGRIYEQYF
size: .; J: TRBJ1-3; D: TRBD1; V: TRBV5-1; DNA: TGCGCCAGCAGAAAATCCGGACAGGGGAGCTCTGGAAACACCATATATTTT; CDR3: CASRKSGQGSSGNTIYF
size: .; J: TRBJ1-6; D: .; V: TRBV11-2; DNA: TGTGCCAGCAGCTTACAAGGTACTAGGCAGGGCTCCTATAATTCACCCCTCCACTTT; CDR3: CASSLQGTRQGSYNSPLHF
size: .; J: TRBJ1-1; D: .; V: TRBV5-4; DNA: TGTGCCGGGCTGGGGGTGGACTCCACTGAAGCTTTCTTT; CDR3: CAGLGVDSTEAFF
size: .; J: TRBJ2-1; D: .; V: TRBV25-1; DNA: TGTGCCAGCAGTGAATCTCGGGCTGTTTACAATGAGCAGTTCTTC; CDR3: CASSESRAVYNEQFF
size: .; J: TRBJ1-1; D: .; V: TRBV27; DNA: TGTGCCAGCAGTTTAGGGCCAGTCTATGAAGCTTTCTTT; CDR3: CASSLGPVYEAFF
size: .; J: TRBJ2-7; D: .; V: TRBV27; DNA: TGTGCCAGCAGCCCTTACCCCACAGGGCCCTACGAGCAGTACTTC; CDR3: CASSPYPTGPYEQYF
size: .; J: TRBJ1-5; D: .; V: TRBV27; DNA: TGTGCCAGCGGACGGGACGGAAATCAGCCCCAGCATTTT; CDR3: CASGRDGNQPQHF
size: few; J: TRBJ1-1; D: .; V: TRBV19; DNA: TGTGCCAGTAGTATTTCCGGGACGATGAACACTGAAGCTTTCTTT; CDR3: CASSISGTMNTEAFF
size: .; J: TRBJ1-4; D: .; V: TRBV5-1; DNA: TGCGCCAGCAGATTAGAAACAGGGCTTAATGAAAAACTGTTTTTT; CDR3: CASRLETGLNEKLFF
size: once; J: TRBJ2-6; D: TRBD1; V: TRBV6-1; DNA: TGTGCCAGCAGTGCACAGGGGGCATTGCCTGGGGCCAACGTCCTGACTTTC; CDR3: CASSAQGALPGANVLTF
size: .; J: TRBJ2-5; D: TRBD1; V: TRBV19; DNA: TGTGCCAGTAGTATAGGGGACAGGGGGCTAGAGACCCAGTACTTC; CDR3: CASSIGDRGLETQYF
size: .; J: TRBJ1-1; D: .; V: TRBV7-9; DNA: TGTGCCAGCAGTAAGGGAACTGAAGCTTTCTTT; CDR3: CASSKGTEAFF
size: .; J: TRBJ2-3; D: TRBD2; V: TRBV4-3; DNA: TGCGCCAGCAGCCAAGAGGGGACTAGCGGTAGCACAGATACGCAGTATTTT; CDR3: CASSQEGTSGSTDTQYF
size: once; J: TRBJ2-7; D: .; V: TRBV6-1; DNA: TGTGCCAGCAGAACAGGGATCATGTACGAGCAGTACTTC; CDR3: CASRTGIMYEQYF
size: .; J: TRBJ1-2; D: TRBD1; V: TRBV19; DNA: TGTGCCAGTAGTATAAGGGGAACAGGGGTTTACGGCTACACCTTC; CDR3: CASSIRGTGVYGYTF
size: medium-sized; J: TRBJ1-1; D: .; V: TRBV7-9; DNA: TGTGCCAGCAGCTCCGCCGGGAGCACTGAAGCTTTCTTT; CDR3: CASSSAGSTEAFF
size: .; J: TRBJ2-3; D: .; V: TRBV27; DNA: TGTGCCAGCAGTCCCCCATCCTACACAGATACGCAGTATTTT; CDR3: CASSPPSYTDTQYF
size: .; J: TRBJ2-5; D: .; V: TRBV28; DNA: TGTGCCAGCAGTTCTCCGGACAGACAAGAGACCCAGTACTTC; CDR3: CASSSPDRQETQYF
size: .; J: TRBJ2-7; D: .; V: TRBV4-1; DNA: TGCGCCAGCAGCCAGCCTGGCGGCCTTTACGAGCAGTACTTC; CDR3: CASSQPGGLYEQYF
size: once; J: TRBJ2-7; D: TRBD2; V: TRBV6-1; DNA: TGTGCCAGCATCGTCCGGGAGGGACCGAGGGAGCAGTACTTC; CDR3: CASIVREGPREQYF
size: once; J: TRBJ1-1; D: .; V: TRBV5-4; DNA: TGTGCCAGCAGCTTGGACCTTGAAGCTTTCTTT; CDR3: CASSLDLEAFF
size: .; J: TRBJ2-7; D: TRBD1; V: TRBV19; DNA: TGTGCCAGTAGTACGACAGGGGGCACTTACGAGCAGTACTTC; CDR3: CASSTTGGTYEQYF
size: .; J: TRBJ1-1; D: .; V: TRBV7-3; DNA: TGTGCCAGCAGCTTACCCCCGAACACTGAAGCTTTCTTT; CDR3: CASSLPPNTEAFF
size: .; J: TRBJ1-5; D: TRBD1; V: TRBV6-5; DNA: TGTGCCAGCAGTTACGGACAGGGGGCAGGTCAGCCCCAGCATTTT; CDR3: CASSYGQGAGQPQHF
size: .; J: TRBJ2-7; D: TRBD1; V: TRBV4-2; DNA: TGTGCCAGCAGCCAAGCCGGGACAGGGGCCTACGAGCAGTACTTC; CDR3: CASSQAGTGAYEQYF
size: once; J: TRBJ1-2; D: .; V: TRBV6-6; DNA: TGTGCCAGCAGTTACTGGGACGGAAACTATGGCTACACCTTC; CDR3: CASSYWDGNYGYTF
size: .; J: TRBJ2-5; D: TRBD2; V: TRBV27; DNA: TGTGCCAGCAGTTTAGTTGGACTAGCGCTCCAAGAGACCCAGTACTTC; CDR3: CASSLVGLALQETQYF
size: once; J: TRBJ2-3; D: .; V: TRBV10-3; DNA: TGTGCCATCAGCGACAAACAAGATACGCAGTATTTT; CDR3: CAISDKQDTQYF
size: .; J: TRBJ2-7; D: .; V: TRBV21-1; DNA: TGTGCCAGCAGCAAAGGGGCGGGACAGGGGACCTACGAGCAGTACTTC; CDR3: CASSKGAGQGTYEQYF
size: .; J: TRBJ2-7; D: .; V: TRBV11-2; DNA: TGTGCCAGCAGCTTAGAGTGGACTATCTACGAGCAGTACTTC; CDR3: CASSLEWTIYEQYF
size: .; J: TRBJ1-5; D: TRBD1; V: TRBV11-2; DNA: TGTGCCAGCAGCCCTTCGACAGGGGCCCGGAGTCAGCCCCAGCATTTT; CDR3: CASSPSTGARSQPQHF
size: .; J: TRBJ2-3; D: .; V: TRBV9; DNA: TGTGCCAGCAGCGGGCGCGGGGAGGCAGATACGCAGTATTTT; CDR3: CASSGRGEADTQYF
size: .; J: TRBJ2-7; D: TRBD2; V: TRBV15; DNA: TGTGCCACCAGCAGAGAACAGGTAGCGGGAGTCCCCGAGCAGTACTTC; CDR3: CATSREQVAGVPEQYF
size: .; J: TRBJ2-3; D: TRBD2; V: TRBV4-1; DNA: TGCGCCAGCAGCCAAGGAAGGGGAGGGCCCACAGATACGCAGTATTTT; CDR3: CASSQGRGGPTDTQYF
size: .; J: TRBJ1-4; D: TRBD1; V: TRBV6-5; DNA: TGTGCCATCCGGGACAGGAGGAATGAAAAACTGTTTTTT; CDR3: CAIRDRRNEKLFF